These 15 T cell receptor beta chains came from one sample sequenced in a study of human T cells and chemical hapten exposure. The sample's time point: patch test 1, 2 weeks after DPC sensitization. Treatment noted: therapeutic diphenylcyclopropenone sensitization with weekly scalp DPC. TCRdb re-analysed the RACE reads in MiXCR, keeping a single row per CDR3 protein. The table records around 100,000 distinct CDR3 sequences, 11% of them present only once. This specimen was whole blood, taken in connection with sensitization to the hapten diphenylcyclopropenone (DPC). The receptor set was obtained from a woman in her forties with alopecia areata. Some clones in this sample may be carry-over from other donors' samples.

This clonotype appeared many times. This chain joins TRBV7-3 and TRBJ2-1, with TRBD1 matching 12 bases. Germline lookup yields CDR1 SGHTA and CDR2 FQGTGA. The CDR3 runs to 16 residues. Germline trimming cut 0 bases from V and 8 bases from J; bases unmatched to any gene: 5. CDR3 DNA sequence: TGTGCCAGCAGCTTAACTGGGACAGGGGGCTTAGATGAGCAGTTCTTC. Translation: CASSLTGTGGLDEQFF.

A note on this clonotype: This may stem from a read error, because a much larger clone lies one nucleotide away. The chain uses TRBV4-3 and TRBJ2-3, with unresolved D. Trimming pared 2 bases from V and 7 bases from J, leaving 13 bases between. The CDR3 runs to 14 residues. CDR1 and CDR2 from the germline V gene are LGHNA and YSLEER. CDR3 nucleotides: TGCGCCAGCAGCCAAAATCGTCGGGCATATACGCAGTATTTT. It codes for CASSQNRRAYTQYF.

The chain couples TRBV3-1 to TRBJ2-7, with D perhaps assigned TRBD1 or TRBD2 (5 bases each). Per germline, CDR1 LGHDT and CDR2 YNNKEL (reference sequence). V lost 3 bases to trimming and J lost 0 bases, with 9 bases between them. The CDR3 consists of 14 residues. CDR3: CASSHAGSSYEQYF. The CDR3 DNA sequence: TGTGCCAGCAGCCACGCAGGGAGCTCCTACGAGCAGTACTTC.

At least ten counts were recorded for this clonotype. The chain couples TRBV9 to TRBJ2-2, with 14 bases lining up with TRBD2. Germline V gene data show CDR1 as SGDLS and CDR2 as YYNGEE. J lost 8 bases, V lost 0 bases, and 3 bases had no gene match. The CDR3 is made up of 16 amino acids. The CDR3 is CASSVGGTSGRGELFF. The CDR3 nucleotides are TGTGCCAGCAGCGTAGGGGGGACTAGCGGGAGAGGGGAGCTGTTTTTT.

This clonotype was observed a few times. CDR3 nucleotide sequence: TGCAGCGCCGCCGGGATTCCGGGAGGGCCGGAGACCCAGTACTTC. This codes for CSAAGIPGGPETQYF. The chain links TRBV29-1 to TRBJ2-5, with 8 positions matching TRBD2. The CDR3 extends over 15 amino acids. Germline assignment: CDR1 SQVTM and CDR2 ANQGSEA. Trimming took 7 bases from V and 5 from J; bases not matched to a gene: 15.

This chain's CDR3 is CASSFPTSGEQYF. CDR3 sequence (DNA): TGTGCCAGCAGCTTCCCAACTAGTGGCGAGCAGTACTTC. The rearrangement uses TRBV5-4 and TRBJ2-7; TRBD2 might be the D (5 bases). V was trimmed by 2 bases and J by 6 bases, leaving 12 bases between them. Germline CDR1 is SGHNT and CDR2 is YYREEE (reference sequence). The CDR3 consists of 13 residues.

This clonotype showed up just a few times. The chain combines TRBV7-9 with TRBJ1-2; the D gene is possibly TRBD1 (5 bases). The germline V gene has CDR1 SEHNR and CDR2 FQNEAQ (reference sequence). The CDR3 covers 12 residues. Trimming stripped 3 bases from V and 8 bases from J, with 10 bases between. CDR3: CASSFSGDGYTF. Written as DNA, the CDR3 is TGTGCCAGCAGCTTTTCCGGGGACGGCTACACCTTC. The whole variable domain, filled in from reference TRBV7-9 and TRBJ1-2, reads DTGVSQNPRHKITKRGQNVTFRCDPISEHNRLYWYRQTLGQGPEFLTYFQNEAQLEKSRLLSDRFSAERPKGSFSTLEIQRTEQGDSAMYLCASSFSGDGYTFGSGTRLTVV.

The CDR3 nucleotides read TGTGCCAGCAGTCCGCCCGAGGCATACTACGAGCAGTACTTC. This gives the protein CASSPPEAYYEQYF. The gene calls are TRBV12-3 or TRBV12-4 and TRBJ2-7, with no clear D. This CDR3 is built from 14 residues. V shed 5 bases and J shed 3 bases, with 14 bases lying between them.

This clonotype was seen a few times. The chain combines TRBV6-5 with TRBJ2-2; D remains ambiguous. Trimming removed 7 bases at V and 1 base at J, with 10 bases between. The CDR3 loop spans 14 amino acids. Germline lookup yields CDR1 MNHEY and CDR2 SVGAGI. CDR3 DNA sequence: TGTGCCAGCAAACGACACCTGAACACCGGGGAGCTGTTTTTT. Its translation is CASKRHLNTGELFF.

This chain joins TRBV6-5 and TRBJ1-1, with a possible D match to TRBD1 (6 bases). CDR1 is MNHEY and CDR2 is SVGAGI in the germline V gene. The V end was cut by 0 bases, the J end by 10 bases, with 12 bases between. The CDR3 has 13 amino acids. CDR3 sequence: CASSYSRGIRAFF. For the CDR3, the DNA is TGTGCCAGCAGTTACTCGAGGGGGATCCGAGCTTTCTTT.

This clonotype was observed many times. The rearrangement joins TRBV29-1 to TRBJ1-2; possible D gene TRBD1, 5 bases. Trimming removed 4 bases at V and 6 bases at J, with 9 bases between. Germline V CDR1 and CDR2: SQVTM, ANQGSEA. This CDR3 region has 11 residues. CDR3 sequence: CSVGQGDGYTF. The CDR3 nucleotides read TGCAGCGTTGGGCAGGGTGATGGCTACACCTTC.

This clonotype was seen many times. V gene TRBV7-9 combines with J gene TRBJ2-7; TRBD1 is a possible D gene (6 bases). There are 16 residues in the CDR3. Germline V CDR1 and CDR2: SEHNR, FQNEAQ (reference sequence). Trimming cost V 4 bases and J 3 bases, with 19 bases left between them. DNA for the CDR3: TGTGCCAGCAGCTCTCTAGGGGGAACAGGGTTCTACGAGCAGTACTTC. It encodes CASSSLGGTGFYEQYF.

This clonotype was picked up a small number of times. The chain links TRBV10-3 to TRBJ2-2; no reliable D call. The CDR3 spans 11 residues. Germline-derived CDR1 and CDR2 are ENHRY and SYGVKD. Trimming left V 6 bases short and J 5 bases short, with 4 bases between. The CDR3 sequence is CAIRWTGELFF. DNA for the CDR3: TGTGCCATCAGATGGACCGGGGAGCTGTTTTTT.

This clonotype came up many times. The genes are TRBV6-5 and TRBJ1-6; D uncertain. Trimming left V 0 bases short and J 5 bases short, with 17 bases between. The CDR3 consists of 18 residues. CDR1 MNHEY and CDR2 SVGAGI come from the germline V gene. The CDR3 loop is CASSYSRPMTPNNSPLHF. In DNA form, the CDR3 reads TGTGCCAGCAGTTACTCGCGGCCCATGACACCGAATAATTCACCCCTCCACTTT.

CDR3 nucleotides: TGTGCCAGCACAGTAGGCAGGGGAAATTCACCCCTCCACTTT. This codes for CASTVGRGNSPLHF. The rearrangement links TRBV12-3 or TRBV12-4 to TRBJ1-6, with D possibly matching TRBD1 (6 bases). The CDR3 length is 14 residues. V shed 7 bases and J shed 7 bases, with 14 bases lying between them.